A single sample is the source of the 7 T cell receptor beta chains below, sequenced in a study of T cells after posttransplantation cyclophosphamide. Data came from immunoSEQ multiplex PCR; TCRdb stores just in-frame clones and leaves some out. Observed are tens of thousands of clones, no singletons, with the top ten taking approximately 2.4%. The sample comprised PBMCs. All receptors derive from a man between 35 and 55 years old in good health, CMV-negative, and a related stem cell transplant donor.

This clone was detected ten times or more. V usage is TRBV7-7 and J usage is TRBJ2-2, with a possible D match to TRBD2 (6 bases). CDR1 SSHAT and CDR2 FNYEAQ come from the germline V gene (reference sequence). CDR3 size: 13 residues. The V and J ends lost 2 bases and 6 bases respectively, with 7 bases between them. The chain's CDR3 is CASSLSGPGELFF. The CDR3 DNA follows: TGTGCCAGCAGCTTAAGCGGGCCCGGGGAGCTGTTTTTT.

The J gene is TRBJ2-1, the V gene TRBV27, with D tentatively TRBD2 (5 bases). The CDR3 covers 14 residues. CDR1 is MNHEY and CDR2 is SMNVEV in the germline V gene (reference sequence). V lost 3 bases and J 2 bases, leaving 8 bases between the germline ends. The CDR3 loop reads CASSFSGAYNEQFF. The CDR3 region has the DNA TGTGCCAGCAGTTTTTCCGGGGCCTACAATGAGCAGTTCTTC.

In its sample, this clone was seen many times. The chain recombines TRBV5-6 with TRBJ1-2; D might be TRBD1 (6 bases). This CDR3 has 16 residues. Trimming removed 4 bases at V and 3 bases at J, with 19 bases between. Germline CDR1 SGHDT, CDR2 YYEEEE. CDR3 sequence reads: CASSKIDRDTDYGYTF. CDR3 nucleotides: TGTGCCAGCAGCAAAATAGACCGGGACACGGACTATGGCTACACCTTC.

This clone was detected ten times or more. The chain couples TRBV4-3 to TRBJ2-1; 10 bases fit TRBD1. V shed 1 base and J 2 bases; nucleotides not matched to a gene: 5. Germline values: CDR1 LGHNA, CDR2 YSLEER. The CDR3 extends over 17 amino acids. This CDR3 is CASSQGSGTGAYNEQFF. DNA for the CDR3: TGCGCCAGCAGCCAAGGATCCGGGACAGGGGCCTACAATGAGCAGTTCTTC.

This clone was recorded many times. DNA for the CDR3: TGTGCCGCCTCGGCCCAGGGGGATTCACCCCTCCACTTT. Translated: CAASAQGDSPLHF. This chain connects TRBV6-1 to TRBJ1-6; 7 bases line up with TRBD1. The length of the CDR3 is 13 residues. The junction had 9 bases not matched to a gene; V was cut back by 11 bases and J by 8 bases. Per germline, CDR1 MNHNS and CDR2 SASEGT.

This clone has ten or more counts. The chain uses TRBV19 and TRBJ1-4; 9 bases map to TRBD1. Trimming took 3 bases from V and 3 from J; bases not matched to a gene: 8. In germline, CDR1 is LNHDA, CDR2 SQIVND (reference sequence). This CDR3 contains 17 residues. The CDR3 bases are TGTGCCAGTAGTATCCGACAGGGGGTAGGAGCTAATGAAAAACTGTTTTTT. Translation: CASSIRQGVGANEKLFF.

The sample holds a few counts of this clone. The chain links TRBV7-6 to TRBJ2-5; D perhaps matches TRBD1 (6 bases). CDR1 is SGHVS and CDR2 is FNYEAQ in the germline V gene. Trimming removed 1 base from V and 5 bases from J, with 17 bases in between. The CDR3 length is 16 residues. As DNA, the CDR3 is TGTGCCAGCAGCTTAGAGGGACATCCCATCGGGGAGACCCAGTACTTC. The encoded protein is CASSLEGHPIGETQYF.